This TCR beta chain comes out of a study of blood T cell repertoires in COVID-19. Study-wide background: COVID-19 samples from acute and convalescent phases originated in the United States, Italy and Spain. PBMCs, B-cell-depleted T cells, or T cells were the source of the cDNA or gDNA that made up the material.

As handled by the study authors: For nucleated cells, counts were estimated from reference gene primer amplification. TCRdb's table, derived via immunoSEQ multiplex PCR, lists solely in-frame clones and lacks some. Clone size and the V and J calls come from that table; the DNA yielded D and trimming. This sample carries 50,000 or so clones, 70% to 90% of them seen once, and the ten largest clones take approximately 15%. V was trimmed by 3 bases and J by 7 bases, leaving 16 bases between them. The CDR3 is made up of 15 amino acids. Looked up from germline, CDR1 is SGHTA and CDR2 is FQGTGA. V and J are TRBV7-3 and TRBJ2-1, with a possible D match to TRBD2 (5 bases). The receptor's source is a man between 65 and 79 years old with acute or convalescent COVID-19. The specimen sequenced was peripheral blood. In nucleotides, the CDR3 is TGTGCCAGCAGCTTTGGGCTAGCTCTCCAGAATGAGCAGTTCTTC. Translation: CASSFGLALQNEQFF.